The clone carrying this T cell receptor beta chain is a singleton in its sample. Its antigen is undetermined. This sample is part of a study of cytomegalovirus exposure and HLA in healthy donors. Healthy bone marrow donors formed the donor group. The CDR3 has 16 amino acids. Germline V gene data show CDR1 as SNHLY and CDR2 as FYNNEI. Trimming stripped 1 base from V and 1 base from J, with 13 bases between. PCR was performed using 60 Vbeta and 13 Jbeta primers. Generated by immunoSEQ multiplex PCR, the TCRdb table keeps only in-frame clones and is missing some. The sample consists of roughly 130,000 clones, 73% of them appearing once. Study-wide findings and caveats: Accurate prediction of most subjects' HLA-A and HLA-B alleles from TCR beta sequences was reported. About 90% or about 30% of the time was how often most TCR beta V segments were productive, according to an earlier analysis. CMV antigen specificity was confirmed in vitro for a few CMV-associated chains.

Sequencing was performed on PBMCs. The chain combines TRBV2 with TRBJ1-1, with D unresolved. This clonotype originated in a woman aged 40 to 49 in good health and CMV-seronegative. The CDR3 protein is CASSEDVSSGNTEAFF. The CDR3 coding sequence is TGTGCCAGCAGTGAAGACGTTTCGTCAGGGAACACTGAAGCTTTCTTT.